Listed here are 28 T cell receptor beta chains from one sample, sequenced in a study of blood T cell repertoires in COVID-19. Only in-frame clones appear in the TCRdb table, and some are missing; sequencing was by immunoSEQ multiplex PCR. The data hold some 310,000 clones, with roughly 88% observed a single time. The sequencing input was peripheral blood. These receptors came from a young woman with COVID-19, enrolled during active disease.

V and J are TRBV29-1 and TRBJ1-4, with D perhaps TRBD1 (5 bases). The V gene's germline CDR1 is SQVTM and CDR2 ANQGSEA. The CDR3 covers 13 residues. V lost 2 bases and J 1 base, leaving 5 bases between the germline ends. This chain's CDR3 is CSVETGTNEKLFF. In nucleotides, the CDR3 is TGCAGCGTTGAAACAGGAACTAATGAAAAACTGTTTTTT. Full variable domain (outside the CDR3, taken from reference TRBV29-1 and TRBJ1-4): SAVISQKPSRDICQRGTSLTIQCQVDSQVTMMFWYRQQPGQSLTLIATANQGSEATYESGFVIDKFPISRPNLTFSTLTVSNMSPEDSSIYLCSVETGTNEKLFFGSGTQLSVL.

The J gene is TRBJ2-2, the V gene TRBV19; TRBD2 matches at 7 bases. The CDR3 extends over 18 amino acids. In germline, CDR1 is LNHDA, CDR2 SQIVND (reference sequence). The junction had 12 bases not matched to a gene; V was cut back by 4 bases and J by 1 base. The CDR3 coding sequence is TGTGCCAGTAGTACTAGAACCAGCGGGGCAAAGAACACCGGGGAGCTGTTTTTT. It codes for CASSTRTSGAKNTGELFF.

The chain joins TRBV9 to TRBJ1-2; 7 positions agree with TRBD1. After removal of 5 bases from V and 4 bases from J, the junction contained 5 bases not matched to a gene. CDR3 length: 13 residues. Germline CDR1 SGDLS, CDR2 YYNGEE. CDR3 region: CASSLTGSYGYTF. For the CDR3, the DNA is TGTGCCAGCAGTTTGACAGGGAGCTATGGCTACACCTTC.

This clone was seen a single time. V usage is TRBV19 and J usage is TRBJ2-7; 10 bases agree with TRBD1. CDR3 length: 17 residues. The trim removed 3 bases at V and 4 bases at J, leaving 12 bases unmatched. From germline, CDR1 is LNHDA and CDR2 SQIVND (reference sequence). CDR3 DNA sequence: TGTGCCAGTAGTATCGCGCTCTCGGGGACAGGGGAGTACGAGCAGTACTTC. It encodes CASSIALSGTGEYEQYF.

The rearrangement uses TRBV5-4 and TRBJ2-3; 8 bases line up with TRBD2. The CDR3 sequence is 15 residues long. Germline CDR1 and CDR2: SGHNT and YYREEE (reference sequence). V gave up 2 bases and J gave up 5 bases; unmatched junction bases: 7. CDR3 coding DNA: TGTGCCAGCAGCTTACTAGCGGAAAAGGGAGATACGCAGTATTTT. Residues: CASSLLAEKGDTQYF.

The chain is built from TRBV27 and TRBJ1-5; no definite D call. Trimming cost V 1 base and J 5 bases, with 6 bases left between them. The germline gives CDR1 MNHEY, CDR2 SMNVEV (reference sequence). The CDR3 runs to 13 residues. CDR3: CASSLLGDQPQHF. CDR3 nucleotide sequence: TGTGCCAGCAGTTTATTGGGAGATCAGCCCCAGCATTTT.

The V gene is TRBV7-3, the J gene TRBJ1-1, with 7 positions matching TRBD1. CDR1 and CDR2 from the germline V gene are SGHTA and FQGTGA. This CDR3 has 13 amino acids. After removal of 4 bases from V and 5 bases from J, the junction contained 4 bases not matched to a gene. This CDR3 reads CASSSQGWTEAFF. CDR3 DNA sequence: TGTGCCAGCAGCTCACAGGGGTGGACTGAAGCTTTCTTT.

The chain has TRBV5-4 and TRBJ2-7; 10 nucleotides align to TRBD1. The CDR3 runs to 17 residues. The ends lost 3 bases at V and 5 bases at J; junction bases unmatched: 14. CDR1 is SGHNT, CDR2 YYREEE, per germline (reference sequence). The CDR3 spells CASSSGQGRAGGHEQYF. CDR3 in DNA: TGTGCCAGCAGCTCGGGACAGGGGCGGGCGGGAGGCCACGAGCAGTACTTC.

This rearrangement joins TRBV6-4 to TRBJ1-1; no clear D gene. Trimming left V 4 bases short and J 1 base short, with 7 bases between. This CDR3 has 13 amino acids. Germline V gene sequence: CDR1 MRHNA, CDR2 SNTAGT. In nucleotides, the CDR3 is TGTGCCAGCAGTGCCGTTCCGAACACTGAAGCTTTCTTT. Its protein is CASSAVPNTEAFF.

This chain connects TRBV18 to TRBJ1-1; 7 positions agree with TRBD1. V lost 3 bases and J lost 2; bases outside the gene matches: 6. Germline V gene sequence: CDR1 KGHSH, CDR2 LQKENI. The CDR3 is 15 amino acids. The CDR3 region is CASSPKQGLNTEAFF. The CDR3 coding sequence is TGTGCCAGCTCACCTAAACAGGGGTTAAACACTGAAGCTTTCTTT.

The rearrangement links TRBV6-5 to TRBJ2-5; 8 bases align to TRBD2. The J call may be incorrect, as the DNA end agrees better with TRBJ2-7. The V gene's germline CDR1 is MNHEY and CDR2 SVGAGI. This CDR3 spans 15 amino acids. The CDR3 DNA follows: TGTGCCAGCAGCCGGGGGGGGGAGAGCTCCTACGAGCAGTACTTC. Translated: CASSRGGESSYEQYF.

The chain links TRBV7-2 to TRBJ1-2; unclear D gene. V lost 5 bases, J lost 4 bases, and 14 bases lay in between. Germline-derived CDR1 and CDR2 are SGHTA and FQGNSA. The CDR3 has 14 residues. CDR3 in amino acids: CASSPEAVSYGYTF. CDR3 sequence (DNA): TGTGCCAGCAGCCCAGAGGCAGTAAGCTATGGCTACACCTTC.

A single count supports this clone. The genes are TRBV28 and TRBJ1-3; 7 bases agree with TRBD1. This CDR3 is built from 17 residues. V shed 1 base, J shed 0 bases, and the junction held 6 bases outside the gene matches. Germline values: CDR1 MDHEN, CDR2 SYDVKM. The CDR3 DNA reads TGTGCCAGCAGTTTATACCGACAGGGCCTCTCTGGAAACACCATATATTTT. This sequence encodes CASSLYRQGLSGNTIYF.

This clone was counted only a few times. This chain joins TRBV7-9 and TRBJ1-1; tentative D call: TRBD1 (6 bases). Looked up from germline, CDR1 is SEHNR and CDR2 is FQNEAQ (reference sequence). The CDR3 spans 15 residues. V was shortened by 1 base and J by 4 bases, with 13 bases between the two germline ends. In DNA, the CDR3 is TGTGCCAGCAGCTTAGGGACAGCTGGATTCACTGAAGCTTTCTTT. This codes for CASSLGTAGFTEAFF.

The chain has TRBV5-1 and TRBJ1-5; 11 bases line up with TRBD1. The ends lost 4 bases at V and 6 bases at J; junction bases unmatched: 6. Germline V CDR1 and CDR2: SGHRS, YFSETQ. The CDR3 has 15 amino acids. DNA of the CDR3: TGCGCCAGCAGCCCGGGACAGGGGGGGATTCAGCCCCAGCATTTT. Translation: CASSPGQGGIQPQHF.

The chain joins TRBV29-1 to TRBJ1-3; the D gene is possibly TRBD1 (6 bases). The CDR3 is 14 amino acids. The V gene lost 4 bases and the J gene lost 0 bases, with 10 bases spanning the gap. Germline assignment: CDR1 SQVTM and CDR2 ANQGSEA. CDR3 loop: CSVGDRSSGNTIYF. The CDR3, as DNA: TGCAGCGTTGGCGACAGGAGCTCTGGAAACACCATATATTTT.

This clone was recorded only once. The chain recombines TRBV11-2 with TRBJ1-2; 7 nucleotides line up with TRBD1. V dropped 6 bases and J dropped 8; count of bases not matched to a gene: 12. The CDR3 covers 14 residues. The germline CDR1 and CDR2 sequences are SGHAT and FQNNGV. CDR3 DNA sequence: TGTGCCAGCAGTCCCATGACAGGGCAAGGGGGCTACACCTTC. Its translation is CASSPMTGQGGYTF.

The chain links TRBV5-1 to TRBJ2-5; no clear D. Germline V lookup: CDR1 SGHRS, CDR2 YFSETQ. The CDR3 extends over 14 amino acids. V dropped 0 bases and J dropped 4 bases, with 10 bases sitting between them. The CDR3 loop reads CASSLARPGETQYF. The CDR3 nucleotides are TGCGCCAGCAGCTTGGCGAGACCGGGAGAGACCCAGTACTTC.

This chain links TRBV27 with TRBJ2-7, with D possibly TRBD2 on 6 matching bases. CDR1 and CDR2 (germline): MNHEY, SMNVEV (reference sequence). Trimming removed 7 bases from V and 4 bases from J, with 17 bases in between. The CDR3 extends over 14 amino acids. As DNA, the CDR3 is TGTGCCAGCAAGGGAGGCAGGGACCGGTACGAGCAGTACTTC. This encodes CASKGGRDRYEQYF.

This rearrangement joins TRBV10-2 to TRBJ2-7, with 8 positions matching TRBD1. CDR3 length equals 15 residues. CDR1 and CDR2 (germline): WSHSY, SAAADI. With 6 bases clipped from V and 5 bases from J, the junction kept 12 bases outside the gene matches. In nucleotides, the CDR3 is TGCGCCAGCAGAGACCCGGACAGGGACTTACACGAGCAGTACTTC. Translating it yields CASRDPDRDLHEQYF.

The chain recombines TRBV5-1 with TRBJ2-5; 14 bases agree with TRBD2. The CDR3 has 19 amino acids. V dropped 4 bases and J dropped 2; count of bases not matched to a gene: 13. Germline V gene data show CDR1 as SGHRS and CDR2 as YFSETQ. This CDR3 is CASSMLSRLAGGRQETQYF. The CDR3 DNA reads as TGCGCCAGCAGCATGCTAAGTCGACTAGCGGGAGGGCGACAAGAGACCCAGTACTTC.

The V and J genes are TRBV19 and TRBJ2-7; 8 bases agree with TRBD1. The CDR3 sequence is 16 residues long. Germline CDR1 and CDR2: LNHDA and SQIVND (reference sequence). V was clipped by 7 bases and J by 3 bases; unmatched bases: 14. The CDR3 DNA reads as TGTGCCAGTACCCCCTCTGGCGGCAGGGGGCTCTACGAGCAGTACTTC. Protein product: CASTPSGGRGLYEQYF. Together with reference TRBV19 and TRBJ2-7, the CDR3 gives the full variable domain: DGGITQSPKYLFRKEGQNVTLSCEQNLNHDAMYWYRQDPGQGLRLIYYSQIVNDFQKGDIAEGYSVSREKKESFPLTVTSAQKNPTAFYLCASTPSGGRGLYEQYFGPGTRLTVT.

The chain uses TRBV24-1 and TRBJ2-5; tentative D call: TRBD1 (6 bases). CDR3 length: 14 amino acids. V was clipped by 3 bases and J by 2 bases, with 9 bases between them. The V gene's germline CDR1 is KGHDR and CDR2 SFDVKD. The CDR3 sequence: CATSDRTVQETQYF. CDR3 DNA sequence: TGTGCCACCAGTGATAGGACAGTTCAAGAGACCCAGTACTTC.

J is TRBJ2-7 and V is TRBV30, with 8 bases aligning to TRBD2. The germline V gene encodes CDR1 GTSNPN and CDR2 SVGIG (reference sequence). The CDR3 runs to 15 residues. The trim removed 4 bases at V and 4 bases at J, leaving 12 bases unmatched. CDR3 protein: CAWTRGGAPIYEQYF. The CDR3 DNA sequence: TGTGCCTGGACTCGGGGGGGGGCCCCAATTTACGAGCAGTACTTC.

In its sample, this clone was seen once. Other DNA sequences in the sample encode the same CDR3. The V and J genes are TRBV30 and TRBJ2-5; TRBD2 might be the D (6 bases). Germline-derived CDR1 and CDR2 are GTSNPN and SVGIG (reference sequence). The CDR3 runs 12 residues. The V gene lost 0 bases and the J gene lost 4 bases, with 6 bases spanning the gap. The CDR3 DNA reads TGTGCCTGGAGTGTGGGGGGAGAGACCCAGTACTTC. As protein: CAWSVGGETQYF.

The V and J genes are TRBV6-5 and TRBJ2-7; 8 bases line up with TRBD1. The CDR3 consists of 15 residues. CDR1 and CDR2 from the germline V gene are MNHEY and SVGAGI. With V trimmed by 2 bases and J by 3 bases, 6 bases remained unmatched. The CDR3 region has the DNA TGTGCCAGCAGTTACCCCCAGACAGGGGACTACGAGCAGTACTTC. Its protein product is CASSYPQTGDYEQYF.

The gene calls are TRBV5-8 and TRBJ1-5, with 7 bases aligning to TRBD1. The junction had 0 bases not matched to a gene; V was cut back by 4 bases and J by 2 bases. Germline V CDR1 and CDR2: SGHTS, YDEGEE. This CDR3 has 13 residues. The chain's CDR3 is CASSRGRNQPQHF. As DNA, the CDR3 is TGTGCCAGCAGCAGGGGGCGCAATCAGCCCCAGCATTTT.

The rearrangement joins TRBV3-1 (or the pseudogene TRBV3-2) to TRBJ1-2; D is unresolved. The CDR3 spans 13 residues. Trimming left V 0 bases short and J 4 bases short, with 6 bases between. Germline CDR1 and CDR2: LGHDT and YNNKEL (reference sequence). The DNA of the CDR3 is TGTGCCAGCAGCCAAGAAGAGTTCTATGGCTACACCTTC. It translates to CASSQEEFYGYTF.